This section outlines one T cell receptor beta chain sequence together with its context. The data originate from a study of shared clonotypes between healthy human individuals. Every subset had its genomic DNA shared out evenly among several immunoSEQ plates. This table comes from immunoSEQ multiplex PCR, and its TCRdb copy is limited to in-frame clones, with some not included. The sample contains approximately 2,200,000 clones, approximately 94% of which appear only once. The CDR3 length is 16 residues. From germline, CDR1 is MNHEY and CDR2 SMNVEV (reference sequence). The V end lost 3 bases, the J end lost 0 bases, and 15 bases lay between the germline ends. CD45RO-negative cells were positively selected for CCR7, leaving out terminally differentiated effector memory CD45RA+ cells.

The sequencing input was naive CD8+ T cells from PBMCs. The sequence was collected from a young man in good health. Some clones in this sample may be carry-over from other donors' samples. The rearrangement uses TRBV27 and TRBJ2-7; D is perhaps TRBD2 (6 bases). This CDR3 reads CASSFSSGESSYEQYF. The CDR3 region has the DNA TGTGCCAGCAGTTTTTCTTCGGGGGAAAGCTCCTACGAGCAGTACTTC.